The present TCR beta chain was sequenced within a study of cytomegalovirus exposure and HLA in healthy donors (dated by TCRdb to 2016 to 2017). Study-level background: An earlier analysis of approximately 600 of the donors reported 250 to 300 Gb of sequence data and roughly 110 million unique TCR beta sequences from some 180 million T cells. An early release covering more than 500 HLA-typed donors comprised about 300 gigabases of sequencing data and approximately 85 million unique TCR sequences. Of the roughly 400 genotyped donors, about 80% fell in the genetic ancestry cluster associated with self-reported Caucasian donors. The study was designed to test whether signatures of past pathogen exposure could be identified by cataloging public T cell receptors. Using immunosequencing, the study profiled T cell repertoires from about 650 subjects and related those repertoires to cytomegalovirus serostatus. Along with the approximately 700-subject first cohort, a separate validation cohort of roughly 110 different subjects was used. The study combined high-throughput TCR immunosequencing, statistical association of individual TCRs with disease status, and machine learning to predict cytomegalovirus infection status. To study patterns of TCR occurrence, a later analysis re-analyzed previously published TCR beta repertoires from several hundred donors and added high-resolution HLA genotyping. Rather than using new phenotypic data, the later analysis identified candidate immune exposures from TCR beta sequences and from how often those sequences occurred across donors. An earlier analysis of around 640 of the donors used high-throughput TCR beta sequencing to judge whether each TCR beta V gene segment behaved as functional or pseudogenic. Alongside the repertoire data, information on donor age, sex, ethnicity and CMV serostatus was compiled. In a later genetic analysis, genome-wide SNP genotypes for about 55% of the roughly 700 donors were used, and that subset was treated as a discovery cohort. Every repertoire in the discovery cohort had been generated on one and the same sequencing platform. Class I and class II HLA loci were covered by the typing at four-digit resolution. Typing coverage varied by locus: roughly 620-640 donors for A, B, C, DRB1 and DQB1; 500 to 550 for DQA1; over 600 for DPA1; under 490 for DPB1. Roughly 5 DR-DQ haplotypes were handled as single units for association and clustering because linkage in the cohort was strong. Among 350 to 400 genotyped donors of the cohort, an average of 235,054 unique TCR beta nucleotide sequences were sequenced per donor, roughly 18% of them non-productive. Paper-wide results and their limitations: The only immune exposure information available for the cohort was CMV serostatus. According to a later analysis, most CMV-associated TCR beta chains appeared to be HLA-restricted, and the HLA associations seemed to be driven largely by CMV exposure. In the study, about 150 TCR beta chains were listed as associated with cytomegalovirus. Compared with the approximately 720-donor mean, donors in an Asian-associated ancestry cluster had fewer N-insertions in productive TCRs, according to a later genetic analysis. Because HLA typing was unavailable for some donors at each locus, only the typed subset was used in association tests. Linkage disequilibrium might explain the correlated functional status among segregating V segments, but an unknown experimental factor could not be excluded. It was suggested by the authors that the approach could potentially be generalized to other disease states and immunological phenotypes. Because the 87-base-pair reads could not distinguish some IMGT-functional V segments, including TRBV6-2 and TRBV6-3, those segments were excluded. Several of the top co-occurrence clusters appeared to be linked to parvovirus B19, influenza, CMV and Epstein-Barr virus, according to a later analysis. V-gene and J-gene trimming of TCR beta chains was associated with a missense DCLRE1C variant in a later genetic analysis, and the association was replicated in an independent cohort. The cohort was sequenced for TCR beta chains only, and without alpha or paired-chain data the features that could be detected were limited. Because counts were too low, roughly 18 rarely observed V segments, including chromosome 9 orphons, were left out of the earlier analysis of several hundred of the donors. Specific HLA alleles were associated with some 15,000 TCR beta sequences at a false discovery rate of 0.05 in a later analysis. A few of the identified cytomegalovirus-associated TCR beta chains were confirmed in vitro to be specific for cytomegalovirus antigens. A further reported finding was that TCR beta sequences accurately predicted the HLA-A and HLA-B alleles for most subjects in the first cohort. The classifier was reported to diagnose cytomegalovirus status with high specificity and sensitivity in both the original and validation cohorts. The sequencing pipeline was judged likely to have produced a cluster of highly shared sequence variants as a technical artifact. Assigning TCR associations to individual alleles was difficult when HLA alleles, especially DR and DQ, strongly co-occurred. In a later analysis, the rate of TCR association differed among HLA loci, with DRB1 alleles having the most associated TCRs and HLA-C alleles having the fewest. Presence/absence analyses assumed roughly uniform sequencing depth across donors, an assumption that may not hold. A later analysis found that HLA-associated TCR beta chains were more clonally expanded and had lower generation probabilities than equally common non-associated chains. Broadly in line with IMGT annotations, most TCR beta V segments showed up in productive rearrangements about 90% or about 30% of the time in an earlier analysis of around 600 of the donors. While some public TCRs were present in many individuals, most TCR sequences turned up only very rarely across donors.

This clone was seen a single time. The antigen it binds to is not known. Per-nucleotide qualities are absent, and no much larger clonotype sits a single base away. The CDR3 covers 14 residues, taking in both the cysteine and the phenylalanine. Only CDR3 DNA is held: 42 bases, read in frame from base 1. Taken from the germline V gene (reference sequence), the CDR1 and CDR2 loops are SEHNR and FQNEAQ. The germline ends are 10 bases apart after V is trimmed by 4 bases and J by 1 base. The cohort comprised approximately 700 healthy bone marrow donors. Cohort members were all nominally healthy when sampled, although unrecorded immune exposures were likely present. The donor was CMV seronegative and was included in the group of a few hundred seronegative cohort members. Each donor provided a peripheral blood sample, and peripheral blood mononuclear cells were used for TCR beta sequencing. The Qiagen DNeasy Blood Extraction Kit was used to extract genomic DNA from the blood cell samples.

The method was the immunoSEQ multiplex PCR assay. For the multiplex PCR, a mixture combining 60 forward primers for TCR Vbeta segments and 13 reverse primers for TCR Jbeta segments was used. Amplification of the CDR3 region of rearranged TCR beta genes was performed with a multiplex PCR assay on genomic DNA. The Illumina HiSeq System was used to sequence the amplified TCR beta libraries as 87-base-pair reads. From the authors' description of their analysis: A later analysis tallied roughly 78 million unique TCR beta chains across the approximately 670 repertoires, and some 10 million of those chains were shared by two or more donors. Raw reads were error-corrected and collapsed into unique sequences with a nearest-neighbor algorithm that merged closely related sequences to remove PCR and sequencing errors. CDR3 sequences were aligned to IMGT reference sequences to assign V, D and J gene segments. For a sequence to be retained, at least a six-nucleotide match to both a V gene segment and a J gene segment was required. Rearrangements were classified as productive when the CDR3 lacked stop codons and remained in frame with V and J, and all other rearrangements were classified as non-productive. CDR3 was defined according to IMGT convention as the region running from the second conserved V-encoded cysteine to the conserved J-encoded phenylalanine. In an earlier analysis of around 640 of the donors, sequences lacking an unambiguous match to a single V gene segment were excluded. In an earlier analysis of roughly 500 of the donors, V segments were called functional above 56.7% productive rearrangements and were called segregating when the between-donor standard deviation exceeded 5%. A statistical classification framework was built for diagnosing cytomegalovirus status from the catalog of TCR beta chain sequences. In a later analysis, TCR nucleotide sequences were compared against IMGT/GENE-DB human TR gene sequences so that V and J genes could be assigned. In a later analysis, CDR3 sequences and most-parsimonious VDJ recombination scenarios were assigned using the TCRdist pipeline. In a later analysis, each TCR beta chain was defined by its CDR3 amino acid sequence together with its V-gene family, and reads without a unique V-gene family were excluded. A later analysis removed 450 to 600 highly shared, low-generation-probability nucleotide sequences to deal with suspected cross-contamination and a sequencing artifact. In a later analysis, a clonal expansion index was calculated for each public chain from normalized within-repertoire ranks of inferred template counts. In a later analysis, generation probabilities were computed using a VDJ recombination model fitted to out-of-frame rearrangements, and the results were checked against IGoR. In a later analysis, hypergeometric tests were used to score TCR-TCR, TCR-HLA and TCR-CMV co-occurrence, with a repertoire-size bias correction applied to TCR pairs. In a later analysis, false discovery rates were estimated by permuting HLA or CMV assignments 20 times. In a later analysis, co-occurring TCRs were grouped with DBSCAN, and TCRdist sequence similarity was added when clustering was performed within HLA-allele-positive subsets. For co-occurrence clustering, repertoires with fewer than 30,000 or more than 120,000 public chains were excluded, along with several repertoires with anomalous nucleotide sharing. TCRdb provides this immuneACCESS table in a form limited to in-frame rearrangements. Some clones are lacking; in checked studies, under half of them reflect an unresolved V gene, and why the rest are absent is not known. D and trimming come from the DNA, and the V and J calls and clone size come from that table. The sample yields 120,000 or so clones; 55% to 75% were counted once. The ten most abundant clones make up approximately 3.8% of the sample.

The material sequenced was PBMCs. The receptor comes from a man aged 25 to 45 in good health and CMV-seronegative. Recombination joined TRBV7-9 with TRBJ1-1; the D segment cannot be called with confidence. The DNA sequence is TGTGCCAGCAGCTCCCCGGGAGGGAACACTGAAGCTTTCTTT. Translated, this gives CASSSPGGNTEAFF.